Included here is one T cell receptor (beta chain) sequence, with context. Its target is not known. A single record per CDR3 protein comes from TCRdb applying MiXCR to the reads. Here the sample spans hundreds of thousands of distinct CDR3 sequences, 30% to 35% being singletons. This specimen comes from a study of T cell repertoires in cytomegalovirus infection. Study conclusions and caveats: Cumulative frequency of public TCR beta families picked out carriers of CMV plus the relevant HLA. HLA-C-restricted CMV-specific TCR beta clonotypes prevailed in the ex vivo response.

This TCR was recovered from a human donor in good health (CMV status not recorded). Some clones in this sample may be carry-over from other donors' samples. The input for sequencing was cultured PBMCs, taken from culture after CMV antigen stimulation.

The CDR3 region has the DNA TGTGCCAGCAGCTTGGCCGCGGCTGAAGCTTTCTTT. Protein sequence: CASSLAAAEAFF. The J gene is TRBJ1-1, the V gene TRBV7-6; D not certain. Germline V gene sequence: CDR1 SGHVS, CDR2 FNYEAQ. The V and J ends lost 3 bases and 6 bases respectively, with 8 bases between them. The CDR3 runs 12 residues.